The clone carrying this T cell receptor (beta chain) was detected only a few times. The junction had 2 bases not matched to a gene; V was cut back by 3 bases and J by 2 bases. The CDR3 length is 14 residues. Looked up from germline, CDR1 is SGHRS and CDR2 is YFSETQ. The data belong to a study of blood T cell repertoires in COVID-19. Study context: Sites across the United States, Italy and Spain contributed samples from acute and convalescent COVID-19.

In the original processing: Nucleated cell counts were estimated from reference gene primer amplification. Sequencing was performed with immunoSEQ multiplex PCR; in TCRdb, only in-frame clones are kept and a portion is missing. V and J calls and clone size are those listed in that table; D and trimming were worked out from the DNA. The table shows some 280,000 clones, with over 75% occurring only once. The sequenced sample was peripheral blood. This chain links TRBV5-1 with TRBJ2-1, with 7 positions matching TRBD2. The origin of this receptor is a woman in her sixties with acute or convalescent COVID-19. The CDR3 protein is CASSYGRTYNEQFF. The CDR3 DNA reads as TGCGCCAGCAGCTACGGGAGGACCTACAATGAGCAGTTCTTC.